The 23 T cell receptor beta chains given below trace back to one sample, sequenced in a study of patients and donors after allogeneic stem cell transplantation. Each CDR3 protein gets one entry after TCRdb re-called the RT-PCR reads with MiXCR. The table includes more than 150,000 distinct CDR3 sequences, approximately 22% detected once. Material for sequencing was blood, either unsorted or a sorted T cell fraction (not recorded which). These receptors all stem from a human donor who was either an allogeneic HSCT recipient or a stem cell or donor lymphocyte infusion donor (not recorded which). It is not recorded whose cells these are; they may come from a transplant donor.

J is TRBJ1-2 and V is TRBV7-9; D is unresolved. V lost 1 base to trimming and J lost 8 bases, with 14 bases between them. This CDR3 spans 14 amino acids. Germline lookup yields CDR1 SEHNR and CDR2 FQNEAQ (reference sequence). CDR3 region: CASSLGTADLGYTF. The DNA for the CDR3 is TGTGCCAGCAGCTTAGGGACGGCCGACCTCGGCTACACCTTC.

The chain uses TRBV9 and TRBJ2-5, with 13 bases matching TRBD2. The CDR3 sequence is 16 residues long. From germline, CDR1 is SGDLS and CDR2 YYNGEE. The junction had 4 bases not matched to a gene; V was cut back by 3 bases and J by 2 bases. The CDR3 DNA sequence: TGTGCCAGCAGCGAGACTAGCGGGGGGCGACAAGAGACCCAGTACTTC. Its translation: CASSETSGGRQETQYF.

V and J are TRBV4-1 and TRBJ1-6; the D gene is possibly TRBD1 (5 bases). The CDR3 contains 18 residues. The V and J ends lost 2 bases and 0 bases respectively, with 14 bases between them. Germline CDR1 MGHRA, CDR2 YSYEKL. For the CDR3, the DNA is TGCGCCAGCAGCCAAAAAAGTGACAGCTTCTCCTATAATTCACCCCTCCACTTT. Residues: CASSQKSDSFSYNSPLHF.

Here the CDR3 reads CSARDLQGQDTQYF. The DNA of the CDR3 is TGCAGTGCTAGAGATTTACAGGGGCAAGATACGCAGTATTTT. The J gene is TRBJ2-3, the V gene TRBV20-1; 7 bases match TRBD1. With 0 bases clipped from V and 5 bases from J, the junction kept 5 bases outside the gene matches. The germline CDR1 and CDR2 sequences are DFQATT and SNEGSKA (reference sequence). The length of the CDR3 is 14 residues.

CDR3 sequence: CAISEWGGQETQYF. The CDR3, as DNA: TGTGCCATCAGTGAGTGGGGGGGACAAGAGACCCAGTACTTC. J is TRBJ2-5 and V is TRBV10-3, with 7 bases that match TRBD2. CDR1 ENHRY and CDR2 SYGVKD come from the germline V gene. The CDR3 runs 14 residues. Trimming cost V 1 base and J 2 bases; bases outside gene matches: 1.

This clonotype was detected only once. The rearrangement joins TRBV6-8 to TRBJ2-7; the match to TRBD1 covers 10 bases. Germline values: CDR1 MNHGY, CDR2 SAAAGT. V was pared by 6 bases and J by 7 bases, with 9 bases of the junction left unmatched. The length of the CDR3 is 14 residues. The CDR3 sequence is CASRTRDRGPEQYF. The DNA of the CDR3 is TGTGCCAGCAGAACCCGGGACAGGGGCCCTGAGCAGTACTTC.

The chain employs TRBV7-6 and TRBJ1-5; TRBD1 matches at 8 bases. Germline V gene data show CDR1 as SGHVS and CDR2 as FNYEAQ. After removal of 5 bases from V and 6 bases from J, the junction contained 3 bases not matched to a gene. This CDR3 has 13 residues. The CDR3 here is CASSTGGRQPQHF. CDR3 DNA: TGTGCCAGCAGCACAGGGGGACGTCAGCCCCAGCATTTT.

This clonotype appeared a few times. The gene calls are TRBV5-1 and TRBJ2-7, with D unclear. V was trimmed by 5 bases and J by 0 bases, leaving 9 bases between them. The CDR3 has 13 amino acids. CDR1 and CDR2 (germline): SGHRS, YFSETQ. CDR3 amino acids: CASRETISYEQYF. The CDR3, as DNA: TGCGCCAGCAGAGAGACAATCTCCTACGAGCAGTACTTC.

This clonotype was observed a few times. V and J are TRBV6-6 and TRBJ1-1, with 7 nucleotides matching TRBD1. This CDR3 is 12 amino acids long. Unmatched junction bases numbered 6, after V lost 7 bases and J lost 7 bases. CDR1 is MNHNY and CDR2 is SVGAGI in the germline V gene (reference sequence). The CDR3 sequence is CASTIGQVEAFF. The CDR3 region has the DNA TGTGCCAGCACCATCGGACAGGTTGAAGCTTTCTTT.

The chain recombines TRBV6-5 with TRBJ1-2; possible D gene TRBD1, 6 bases. Trimming removed 2 bases at V and 4 bases at J, with 14 bases between. The CDR3 loop spans 15 amino acids. CDR1 is MNHEY, CDR2 SVGAGI, per germline. The CDR3 spells CASSYEPGAGYGYTF. CDR3 bases: TGTGCCAGCAGTTACGAACCAGGGGCGGGCTATGGCTACACCTTC.

In this sample, this clonotype turned up a few times. This chain connects TRBV20-1 to TRBJ2-7; D perhaps matches TRBD2 (6 bases). V lost 1 base and J lost 7, with 17 bases in between. The CDR3 runs 14 residues. Germline V lookup: CDR1 DFQATT, CDR2 SNEGSKA (reference sequence). The CDR3 sequence is CSARARDLPSEQYF. For the CDR3, the DNA is TGCAGTGCTAGAGCCCGGGACTTACCCTCTGAGCAGTACTTC.

V is TRBV12-3 or TRBV12-4 and J is TRBJ1-2; 10 nucleotides line up with TRBD1. The CDR3 length is 18 residues. Germline trimming cut 0 bases from V and 8 bases from J; bases unmatched to any gene: 15. CDR3 loop: CASSLALLRDRGRRGYTF. The CDR3 nucleotides read TGTGCCAGCAGTTTAGCACTTCTTCGGGACAGGGGAAGAAGGGGCTACACCTTC.

This chain links TRBV29-1 with TRBJ1-2; the D gene is possibly TRBD1 (6 bases). V was cut by 8 bases and J by 12 bases, with 16 bases left in between. The CDR3 totals 10 residues. In germline, CDR1 is SQVTM, CDR2 ANQGSEA. The CDR3 region has the DNA TGCAGCATAATCAGAGGGGGAAACACCTTC. Translation: CSIIRGGNTF. The whole variable domain, filled in from reference TRBV29-1 and TRBJ1-2, reads SAVISQKPSRDICQRGTSLTIQCQVDSQVTMMFWYRQQPGQSLTLIATANQGSEATYESGFVIDKFPISRPNLTFSTLTVSNMSPEDSSIYLCSIIRGGNTFGSGTRLTVV.

This clonotype was recorded at least ten times. CDR3 DNA sequence: TGCAGCGTGCCAGCTGGGCGGGAGCAGTTCTTC. As protein: CSVPAGREQFF. This chain links TRBV29-1 with TRBJ2-1; D remains unclear. Germline V gives CDR1 SQVTM, CDR2 ANQGSEA. The CDR3 runs to 11 residues. V lost 6 bases and J 10 bases, leaving 13 bases between the germline ends.

This clonotype has just a few counts. A junction boundary mismatches the germline segment, possibly from a read error. The chain is built from TRBV7-7 and TRBJ2-3; 7 nucleotides agree with TRBD2. Germline V gene data show CDR1 as SSHAT and CDR2 as FNYEAQ (reference sequence). This CDR3 comprises 15 residues. The DNA of the CDR3 is TGTGCTAGCAGCTTAGGCGGGAGCTCTGCAGATACGCAGTATTTT. This gives the protein CASSLGGSSADTQYF.

Only a few counts were recorded for this clonotype. The gene calls are TRBV5-8 and TRBJ1-5, with a tentative D call TRBD1 (5 bases). Germline values: CDR1 SGHTS, CDR2 YDEGEE. V lost 0 bases and J lost 0, with 13 bases in between. The CDR3 runs to 17 residues. This chain's CDR3 is CASSLGTGMYSNQPQHF. In DNA, the CDR3 is TGTGCCAGCAGCTTGGGAACAGGAATGTATAGCAATCAGCCCCAGCATTTT.

The rearrangement links TRBV29-1 to TRBJ2-5; D perhaps matches TRBD1 (6 bases). Trimming left V 4 bases short and J 5 bases short, with 14 bases between. There are 13 residues in the CDR3. In germline, CDR1 is SQVTM, CDR2 ANQGSEA. The DNA for the CDR3 is TGCAGCGTTGCCAGGGGCTGGGAGGAGACCCAGTACTTC. This encodes CSVARGWEETQYF.

This clonotype has more than one count but fewer than ten. The chain joins TRBV7-9 to TRBJ2-7; D is possibly TRBD2 (6 bases). The CDR3 spans 15 residues. CDR1 is SEHNR and CDR2 is FQNEAQ in the germline V gene (reference sequence). Between the trimmed V and J ends, which lost 3 bases and 2 bases, there was a span of 14 bases. This CDR3 is CASSFPGVAPYEQYF. CDR3 nucleotides: TGTGCCAGCAGCTTCCCGGGAGTGGCACCCTACGAGCAGTACTTC.

The chain employs TRBV5-1 and TRBJ2-2, with D possibly being TRBD1 (5 bases). V dropped 4 bases and J dropped 2 bases, with 12 bases sitting between them. The CDR3 is made up of 15 amino acids. Germline values: CDR1 SGHRS, CDR2 YFSETQ. CDR3 DNA: TGCGCCAGCAGCATACGGACACCTAACACCGGGGAGCTGTTTTTT. The encoded protein is CASSIRTPNTGELFF.

This clonotype was seen a few times. The chain couples TRBV2 to TRBJ1-5; D call uncertain. With 4 bases removed from V and 0 bases from J, the gap between germline ends came to 4 bases. CDR1 is SNHLY and CDR2 is FYNNEI in the germline V gene. CDR3 length: 13 residues. The CDR3 loop is CASSGNSNQPQHF. CDR3 nucleotide sequence: TGTGCCAGCAGTGGGAATAGCAATCAGCCCCAGCATTTT.

The chain is built from TRBV24-1 and TRBJ2-5; D may match TRBD1 or TRBD2 (6 bases each). This CDR3 is built from 14 residues. Trimming cost V 5 bases and J 4 bases, with 13 bases left between them. Per germline, CDR1 KGHDR and CDR2 SFDVKD. CDR3 DNA: TGTGCCACCAGTGGAGGGGGGAAGAGAGAGACCCAGTACTTC. Residues: CATSGGGKRETQYF.

This clonotype was picked up one time. The chain couples TRBV29-1 to TRBJ1-1, with D possibly TRBD1 on 5 matching bases. Germline V gene lookup returns CDR1 SQVTM and CDR2 ANQGSEA. V was cut by 7 bases and J by 5 bases, with 14 bases left in between. The CDR3 has 12 amino acids. This CDR3 reads CSAVVRDTEAFF. DNA for the CDR3: TGCAGCGCCGTGGTCAGGGATACTGAAGCTTTCTTT.

The V and J genes are TRBV7-6 and TRBJ1-2, with TRBD1 matching over 10 bases. Germline V gene data show CDR1 as SGHVS and CDR2 as FNYEAQ. The J segment lost 3 bases and the V segment lost 5 bases, leaving 12 bases of the junction unmatched. This CDR3 comprises 17 residues. CDR3 nucleotides: TGTGCCAGCAGCCCGCGACAGGGGGCGCGGAATCACTATGGCTACACCTTC. Amino acid sequence: CASSPRQGARNHYGYTF.